This is a list of T cell receptor beta chains from one sample in a study of T-cell memory formation after mild COVID-19. Using its own MiXCR run on the 5' RACE reads, TCRdb lists one record per CDR3 protein. The table has around 340,000 distinct CDR3 sequences, about 13% seen once; the top ten hold about a fifth. The sequenced sample was PBMCs or a T cell subset sorted from them (not recorded which). The receptors were sampled from a man aged 18 to 30 who had mild COVID-19 (a few samples of this study predate the infection). Cell type and time point are not known. The CDR3 runs from the conserved cysteine through the conserved F or W.

v_gene: TRBV6-5
CDR3aa: CASSYSEGNTEAFF

v_gene: TRBV7-3
CDR3aa: CASSQRQGSEAFF

v_gene: TRBV2
CDR3aa: CASRTREAAGEQFF

v_gene: TRBV4-2
CDR3aa: CASSQVGKGPLGNTEAFF

v_gene: TRBV14
CDR3aa: CASSPVPVGRDNEQFF

v_gene: TRBV20-1
CDR3aa: CSAQLAGGSFETQYF

v_gene: TRBV6-2/TRBV6-3
CDR3aa: CASSYLWTRNTGELFF

v_gene: TRBV12-3/TRBV12-4
CDR3aa: CASSLEKLSAKNIQYF

v_gene: TRBV7-2
CDR3aa: CASSLARGTVGGGYTF

v_gene: TRBV6-5
CDR3aa: CASSPLGGSTDTQYF

v_gene: TRBV28
CDR3aa: CASMWGNNEQFF

v_gene: TRBV5-6
CDR3aa: CASSANGGLSYEQYF

v_gene: TRBV27
CDR3aa: CASGPFGAPTYNEQFF

v_gene: TRBV6-2/TRBV6-3
CDR3aa: CASLRDSSNQPQHF

v_gene: TRBV3-1
CDR3aa: CASSQGLASNTGELFF

v_gene: TRBV12-3/TRBV12-4
CDR3aa: CASSTHRGGETQYF

v_gene: TRBV6-1
CDR3aa: CASSDEGGGSSYEQYF

v_gene: TRBV18
CDR3aa: CASSGGPRSEQYF

v_gene: TRBV7-9
CDR3aa: CASSLSGGGQETQYF

v_gene: TRBV7-2
CDR3aa: CASSLGRGTGEQYF

v_gene: TRBV9
CDR3aa: CASSGAGTGLSYNEQFF

v_gene: TRBV6-4
CDR3aa: CASSVEITFNEQFF

v_gene: TRBV7-2
CDR3aa: CASSPRIRNEQFF

v_gene: TRBV6-1
CDR3aa: CASSEAVTSWVLDNEQFF

v_gene: TRBV7-3
CDR3aa: CASSEREGRAGGSQETQYF

v_gene: TRBV6-6
CDR3aa: CASARGAALYEQYF

v_gene: TRBV20-1
CDR3aa: CSARVGTRDNEQFF

v_gene: TRBV20-1
CDR3aa: CSARDLAENTGELFF

v_gene: TRBV29-1
CDR3aa: CSVESAGDNRETQYF

v_gene: TRBV3-1
CDR3aa: CASRWGGETQYF

v_gene: TRBV4-3
CDR3aa: CASSQVLGQNSPLHF

v_gene: TRBV11-2
CDR3aa: CASSPGTSGEGEQFF

v_gene: TRBV20-1
CDR3aa: CSASRGGNTDTQYF

v_gene: TRBV6-5
CDR3aa: CASSLGDHEQFF